The 31 T cell receptor beta chains reported below all come from one sample, sequenced in a study of blood T cell repertoires in COVID-19. Profiled with immunoSEQ multiplex PCR; TCRdb holds only in-frame clones, not every one. The table includes about 62,000 clones, about four fifths detected once. Sequencing input: peripheral blood. The source of these receptors is a woman between 45 and 60 years old with active or convalescent COVID-19.

The rearrangement uses TRBV27 and TRBJ1-2; D uncertain. The CDR3 consists of 15 residues. Germline V gives CDR1 MNHEY, CDR2 SMNVEV (reference sequence). Trimming removed 0 bases at V and 3 bases at J, with 11 bases between. The CDR3 reads CASSLSEDGYYGYTF. For the CDR3, the DNA is TGTGCCAGCAGTTTATCGGAGGACGGATACTATGGCTACACCTTC.

This sequence joins TRBV3-1 (or the pseudogene TRBV3-2) and TRBJ2-2; no firm D call. The length of the CDR3 is 15 residues. CDR1 LGHDT and CDR2 YNNKEL come from the germline V gene (reference sequence). V lost 2 bases and J 4 bases, leaving 11 bases between the germline ends. In nucleotides, the CDR3 is TGTGCCAGCAGCCAATATCAAGGCGGCACCGGGGAGCTGTTTTTT. Encoded protein: CASSQYQGGTGELFF.

This clone was recorded only once. V usage is TRBV11-2 and J usage is TRBJ1-1; D is undetermined. Germline V lookup: CDR1 SGHAT, CDR2 FQNNGV. The germline V and J ends were trimmed by 3 bases and 7 bases, with 12 bases remaining between them. CDR3 length equals 13 residues. CDR3 DNA sequence: TGTGCCAGCAGCTTGACACGCGTTGTTGAAGCTTTCTTT. Translated, it gives CASSLTRVVEAFF.

The chain carries TRBV7-9 and TRBJ1-1; D possibly corresponds to TRBD1 (5 bases). The CDR3 contains 14 residues. The germline gives CDR1 SEHNR, CDR2 FQNEAQ (reference sequence). Trimming took off 7 bases at V and 5 bases at J, with 17 bases between the two ends. Written as DNA, the CDR3 is TGTGCCAGCACGCTTAGAAGGGGTGTAACTGAAGCTTTCTTT. This sequence encodes CASTLRRGVTEAFF.

This chain uses TRBV19 with TRBJ1-1; D remains unclear. The CDR3 runs to 13 residues. Germline V CDR1 and CDR2: LNHDA, SQIVND (reference sequence). V was pared by 4 bases and J by 1 base, with 7 bases between. The CDR3 DNA follows: TGTGCCAGTAGTACCCAGAAGAACACTGAAGCTTTCTTT. Encoded protein: CASSTQKNTEAFF.

The genes are TRBV9 and TRBJ2-3, with unresolved D. Germline V lookup: CDR1 SGDLS, CDR2 YYNGEE. Trimming took 3 bases from V and 4 from J, leaving 9 bases between them. CDR3 size: 13 residues. The CDR3 DNA sequence: TGTGCCAGCAGCGGGCCAATGTCAGATACGCAGTATTTT. Translating it yields CASSGPMSDTQYF.

V usage is TRBV4-1 and J usage is TRBJ2-4, with 15 nucleotides matching TRBD2. The CDR3 has 19 residues. The trim removed 5 bases at V and 6 bases at J, leaving 14 bases unmatched. The germline gives CDR1 MGHRA, CDR2 YSYEKL. CDR3 amino acids: CASSFSIPTGLAGGNIQYF. CDR3 sequence (DNA): TGCGCCAGCAGCTTCTCGATTCCGACGGGACTAGCGGGAGGAAACATTCAGTACTTC.

V gene TRBV28 combines with J gene TRBJ2-7; perhaps TRBD2 as D (5 bases). The CDR3 sequence is 14 residues long. In germline, CDR1 is MDHEN, CDR2 SYDVKM. V dropped 5 bases and J dropped 9 bases, with 20 bases sitting between them. The chain's CDR3 is CASSTKSLYEGQYF. The CDR3 nucleotides read TGTGCCAGCAGTACCAAGTCCCTCTACGAGGGGCAGTACTTC.

The V call is TRBV12-5, the J call TRBJ2-3; 10 nucleotides line up with TRBD2. V lost 0 bases, J lost 5 bases, and 11 bases stayed unmatched. Looked up from germline, CDR1 is LGHNT and CDR2 is FRNRAP. This CDR3 is built from 18 residues. The DNA of the CDR3 is TGTGCTAGTGGTTTGGTACGGGCTAGCGGGAGACGGGAAGATACGCAGTATTTT. Its protein is CASGLVRASGRREDTQYF.

The rearrangement uses TRBV19 and TRBJ1-1, with 9 bases identical to TRBD1. V trimming: 6 bases; J trimming: 1 base; junction bases outside the gene matches: 9. There are 16 residues in the CDR3. Germline-derived CDR1 and CDR2 are LNHDA and SQIVND (reference sequence). This chain's CDR3 is CASRKAGTGTNTEAFF. The DNA for the CDR3 is TGTGCCAGTAGAAAGGCGGGGACAGGGACGAACACTGAAGCTTTCTTT.

The CDR3 sequence is CASSSETYNSPLHF. In DNA, the CDR3 is TGTGCCAGTAGCAGCGAGACCTATAATTCACCCCTCCACTTT. The chain combines TRBV19 with TRBJ1-6; no clear D. CDR3 length: 14 amino acids. CDR1 LNHDA and CDR2 SQIVND come from the germline V gene (reference sequence). V shed 6 bases and J shed 2 bases, with 8 bases lying between them.

This clone was found once. This rearrangement joins TRBV27 to TRBJ1-1; a weak D match, TRBD1 (6 bases). Between the trimmed V and J ends, which lost 6 bases and 0 bases, there was a span of 17 bases. CDR3 length: 16 amino acids. CDR1 and CDR2 (germline): MNHEY, SMNVEV (reference sequence). DNA of the CDR3: TGTGCCAGCAGGCGCCTTCTGGACAGAATGAACACTGAAGCTTTCTTT. It is translated as CASRRLLDRMNTEAFF.

This clone came up once. The rearrangement links TRBV7-2 to TRBJ1-5, with TRBD1 matching 8 bases. V shed 5 bases, J shed 7 bases, and the junction held 7 bases outside the gene matches. Per the germline V gene, CDR1 is SGHTA and CDR2 is FQGNSA. There are 14 residues in the CDR3. The CDR3 nucleotides read TGTGCCAGCAGCGGACAGGGACGGGGACAGCCCCAGCATTTT. Translating gives CASSGQGRGQPQHF.

V usage is TRBV12-3 or TRBV12-4 and J usage is TRBJ1-1; no clear D gene. The CDR3 totals 13 residues. The V end was cut by 3 bases, the J end by 3 bases, with 8 bases between. In DNA, the CDR3 is TGTGCCAGCAGTTTGAACCAGTACACTGAAGCTTTCTTT. As protein: CASSLNQYTEAFF.

The chain joins TRBV14 to TRBJ2-5, with D possibly matching TRBD2 (6 bases). This CDR3 has 15 amino acids. V was cut by 1 base and J by 1 base, with 10 bases left in between. The V gene's germline CDR1 is SGHDN and CDR2 FVKESK. CDR3 protein: CASSQGGGIQETQYF. In DNA form, the CDR3 reads TGTGCCAGCAGCCAAGGCGGCGGGATCCAAGAGACCCAGTACTTC.

V and J are TRBV7-9 and TRBJ2-7; TRBD2 matches 11 bases. Germline CDR1 and CDR2: SEHNR and FQNEAQ (reference sequence). V shed 1 base and J 5 bases; nucleotides not matched to a gene: 4. The CDR3 loop spans 15 amino acids. The CDR3 sequence is CASSLVLAGVDEQYF. For the CDR3, the DNA is TGTGCCAGCAGCTTAGTACTAGCGGGAGTTGACGAGCAGTACTTC.

The chain uses TRBV19 and TRBJ2-2; TRBD2 aligns across 10 bases. The V segment lost 3 bases and the J segment 3 bases; nucleotides outside the gene matches: 1. The CDR3 is 15 amino acids. The germline V gene encodes CDR1 LNHDA and CDR2 SQIVND (reference sequence). CDR3 sequence reads: CASSISGRDTGELFF. CDR3 DNA sequence: TGTGCCAGTAGTATCAGCGGGAGGGACACCGGGGAGCTGTTTTTT.

This chain uses TRBV5-1 with TRBJ1-1; perhaps TRBD1 as D (6 bases). Trimming cost V 4 bases and J 3 bases, with 16 bases left between them. This CDR3 contains 15 residues. The germline V gene has CDR1 SGHRS and CDR2 YFSETQ. The CDR3 bases are TGCGCCAGCAGCCCCCGGGGGGGCAGGGACACTGAAGCTTTCTTT. This translates into CASSPRGGRDTEAFF.

This clone was seen a few times. The rearrangement links TRBV19 to TRBJ2-4; the match to TRBD2 covers 11 bases. This CDR3 region has 17 residues. V gave up 4 bases and J gave up 6 bases; unmatched junction bases: 11. The germline gives CDR1 LNHDA, CDR2 SQIVND (reference sequence). DNA of the CDR3: TGTGCCAGTAGTAGTACTAGCGGGAGAAGGGGCGGAAACATTCAGTACTTC. It is translated as CASSSTSGRRGGNIQYF.

The rearrangement joins TRBV3-1 (or the pseudogene TRBV3-2) to TRBJ2-7; weak D call: TRBD2 (6 bases). Germline CDR1 is LGHDT and CDR2 is YNNKEL (reference sequence). Trimming removed 1 base at V and 2 bases at J, with 15 bases between. The CDR3 covers 16 residues. CDR3 residues: CASSQVGGSSTYEQYF. The DNA of the CDR3 is TGTGCCAGCAGCCAAGTGGGGGGAAGCAGCACCTACGAGCAGTACTTC.

J is TRBJ2-2 and V is TRBV11-2; 9 bases match TRBD2. V was clipped by 2 bases and J by 9 bases; unmatched bases: 7. CDR1 is SGHAT and CDR2 is FQNNGV in the germline V gene. The CDR3 sequence is 15 residues long. CDR3: CASSLRAGGSRELFF. DNA for the CDR3: TGTGCCAGCAGCTTAAGAGCGGGAGGTTCGAGGGAGCTGTTTTTT.

The rearrangement joins TRBV19 to TRBJ1-1, with 9 bases that match TRBD1. The V gene's germline CDR1 is LNHDA and CDR2 SQIVND (reference sequence). Unmatched junction bases numbered 5, after V lost 6 bases and J lost 0 bases. This CDR3 is 15 amino acids long. This chain's CDR3 is CASRTQGAMNTEAFF. The CDR3 DNA reads as TGTGCCAGTAGAACACAGGGGGCCATGAACACTGAAGCTTTCTTT.

This chain joins TRBV6-2 or TRBV6-3 and TRBJ2-5; tentative D call: TRBD2 (5 bases). V shed 6 bases and J shed 7 bases, with 18 bases lying between them. Germline CDR1 MNHEY, CDR2 SVGEGT. The CDR3 extends over 14 amino acids. The CDR3 sequence is CASSDLGGKGTQYF. In DNA form, the CDR3 reads TGTGCCAGCAGCGATCTAGGAGGCAAAGGGACCCAGTACTTC.

The chain couples TRBV19 to TRBJ1-5; 7 bases line up with TRBD1. From germline, CDR1 is LNHDA and CDR2 SQIVND (reference sequence). The V segment lost 6 bases and the J segment 5 bases; nucleotides outside the gene matches: 4. The CDR3 covers 13 residues. The CDR3 bases are TGTGCCAGTAGCCGAGACAGGGATCAGCCCCAGCATTTT. It encodes CASSRDRDQPQHF.

V and J are TRBV2 and TRBJ1-2, with D maybe TRBD1 (5 bases). The length of the CDR3 is 14 residues. From germline, CDR1 is SNHLY and CDR2 FYNNEI. V lost 0 bases and J lost 8, with 13 bases in between. Written as DNA, the CDR3 is TGTGCCAGCAGTGAAGCGCGGGGCCCGGGGGGCTACACCTTC. It yields the protein CASSEARGPGGYTF. The whole variable domain, remainder taken from reference TRBV2 and TRBJ1-2, is EPEVTQTPSHQVTQMGQEVILRCVPISNHLYFYWYRQILGQKVEFLVSFYNNEISEKSEIFDDQFSVERPDGSNFTLKIRSTKLEDSAMYFCASSEARGPGGYTFGSGTRLTVV.

This chain connects TRBV24-1 to TRBJ2-3; D possibly corresponds to TRBD2 (6 bases). This CDR3 comprises 14 residues. CDR1 KGHDR and CDR2 SFDVKD come from the germline V gene. V shed 5 bases and J shed 2 bases, with 10 bases lying between them. CDR3 sequence: CATSAERVTDTQYF. The CDR3 bases are TGTGCCACCAGTGCCGAGCGGGTCACAGATACGCAGTATTTT.

The rearrangement uses TRBV5-6 and TRBJ1-2; D is unresolved. This CDR3 has 15 residues. V dropped 0 bases and J dropped 2 bases, with 11 bases sitting between them. Germline values: CDR1 SGHDT, CDR2 YYEEEE. CDR3 DNA sequence: TGTGCCAGCAGCTTGGCAGGCAGAGGGAACTATGGCTACACCTTC. Translation: CASSLAGRGNYGYTF.

This clone was picked up one time. V usage is TRBV6-5 and J usage is TRBJ1-1; the D gene is possibly TRBD1 (6 bases). Germline CDR1 is MNHEY and CDR2 is SVGAGI. The length of the CDR3 is 15 residues. V was shortened by 6 bases and J by 5 bases, with 19 bases between the two germline ends. The CDR3 here is CASRLSGAGGTEAFF. CDR3 bases: TGTGCCAGCAGGCTATCAGGGGCCGGGGGGACTGAAGCTTTCTTT.

The chain uses TRBV27 and TRBJ1-4, with 9 nucleotides matching TRBD1. V trimming: 6 bases; J trimming: 4 bases; junction bases outside the gene matches: 15. The CDR3 has 18 amino acids. Germline values: CDR1 MNHEY, CDR2 SMNVEV (reference sequence). The DNA for the CDR3 is TGTGCCAGCAGCCCCTGGGGGGGACAGGGTCGAGGTAATGAAAAACTGTTTTTT. It is translated as CASSPWGGQGRGNEKLFF.

The chain links TRBV20-1 to TRBJ1-2; D unresolved. The CDR3 runs to 11 residues. CDR1 and CDR2 (germline): DFQATT, SNEGSKA (reference sequence). Between the trimmed V and J ends, which lost 7 bases and 2 bases, there was a span of 8 bases. The DNA for the CDR3 is TGCAGTGGAACGGGGAACTATGGCTACACCTTC. Translation gives CSGTGNYGYTF.

The CDR3 nucleotides are TGTGCCAGCAGCTGGGACGCCGGGGGGACCCAAGAGACCCAGTACTTC. It codes for CASSWDAGGTQETQYF. The rearrangement joins TRBV5-4 to TRBJ2-5, with 7 positions matching TRBD2. CDR3 length: 16 amino acids. Trimming took 3 bases from V and 1 from J; bases not matched to a gene: 9. The V gene's germline CDR1 is SGHNT and CDR2 YYREEE (reference sequence).